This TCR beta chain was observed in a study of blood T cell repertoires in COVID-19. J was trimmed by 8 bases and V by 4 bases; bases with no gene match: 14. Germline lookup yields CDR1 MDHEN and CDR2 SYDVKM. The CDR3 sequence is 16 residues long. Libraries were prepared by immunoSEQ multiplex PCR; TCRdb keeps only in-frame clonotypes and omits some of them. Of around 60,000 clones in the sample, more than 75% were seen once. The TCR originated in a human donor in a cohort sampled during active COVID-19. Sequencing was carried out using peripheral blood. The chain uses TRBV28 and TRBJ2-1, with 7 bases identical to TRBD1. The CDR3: CASSYGGRGNFDEQFF. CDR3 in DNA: TGTGCCAGCAGTTACGGCGGCAGGGGGAATTTCGATGAGCAGTTCTTC. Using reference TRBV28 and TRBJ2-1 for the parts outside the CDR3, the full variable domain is DVKVTQSSRYLVKRTGEKVFLECVQDMDHENMFWYRQDPGLGLRLIYFSYDVKMKEKGDIPEGYSVSREKKERFSLILESASTNQTSMYLCASSYGGRGNFDEQFFGPGTRLTVL.